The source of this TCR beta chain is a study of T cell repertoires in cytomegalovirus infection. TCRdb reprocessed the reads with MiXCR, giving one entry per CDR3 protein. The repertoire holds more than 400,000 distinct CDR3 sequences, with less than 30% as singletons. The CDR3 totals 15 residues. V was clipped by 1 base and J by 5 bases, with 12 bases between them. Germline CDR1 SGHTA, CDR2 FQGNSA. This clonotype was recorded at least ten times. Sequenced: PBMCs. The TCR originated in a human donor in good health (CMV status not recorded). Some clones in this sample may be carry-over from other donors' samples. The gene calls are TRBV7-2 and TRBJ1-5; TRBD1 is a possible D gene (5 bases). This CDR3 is CASSLEGGAYQPQHF. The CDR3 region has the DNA TGTGCCAGCAGCTTAGAAGGTGGGGCATATCAGCCCCAGCATTTT.